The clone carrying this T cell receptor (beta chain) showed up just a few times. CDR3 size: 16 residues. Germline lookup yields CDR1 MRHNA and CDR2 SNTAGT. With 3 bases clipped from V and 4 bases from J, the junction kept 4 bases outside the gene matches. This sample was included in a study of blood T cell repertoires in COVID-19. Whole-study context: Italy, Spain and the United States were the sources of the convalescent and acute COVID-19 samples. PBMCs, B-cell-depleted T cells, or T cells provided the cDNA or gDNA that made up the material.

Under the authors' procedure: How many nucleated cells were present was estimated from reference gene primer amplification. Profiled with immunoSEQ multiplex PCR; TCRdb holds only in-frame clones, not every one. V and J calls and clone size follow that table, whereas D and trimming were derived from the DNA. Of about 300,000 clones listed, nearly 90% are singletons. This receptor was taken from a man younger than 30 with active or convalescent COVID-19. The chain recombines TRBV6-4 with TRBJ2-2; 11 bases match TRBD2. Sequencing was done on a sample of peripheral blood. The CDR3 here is CASSELAGALTGELFF. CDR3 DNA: TGTGCCAGCAGTGAACTAGCGGGGGCCCTCACCGGGGAGCTGTTTTTT.